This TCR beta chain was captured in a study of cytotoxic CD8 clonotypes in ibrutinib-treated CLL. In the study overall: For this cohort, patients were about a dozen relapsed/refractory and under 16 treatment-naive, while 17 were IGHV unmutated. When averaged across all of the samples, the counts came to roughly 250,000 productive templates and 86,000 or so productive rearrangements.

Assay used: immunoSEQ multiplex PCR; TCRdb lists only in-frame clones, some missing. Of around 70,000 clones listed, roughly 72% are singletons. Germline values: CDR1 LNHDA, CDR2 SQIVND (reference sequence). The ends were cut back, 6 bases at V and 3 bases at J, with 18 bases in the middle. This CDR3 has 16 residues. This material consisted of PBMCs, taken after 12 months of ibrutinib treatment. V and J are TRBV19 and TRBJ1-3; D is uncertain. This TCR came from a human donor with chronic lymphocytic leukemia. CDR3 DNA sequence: TGTGCCAGTAGCCAGTCCCTGACGTCGGTTGGAAACACCATATATTTT. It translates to CASSQSLTSVGNTIYF.